This TCR beta chain was retrieved from a study of blood T cell repertoires in COVID-19. On the study more broadly: Material from acute and convalescent COVID-19 was sourced from the United States, Italy and Spain. Sources were T cells, B-cell-depleted T cells, or PBMCs; the material itself was cDNA or gDNA.

The CDR3 has 16 residues. Germline assignment: CDR1 LGHDT and CDR2 YNNKEL (reference sequence). V gave up 4 bases and J gave up 0 bases, with 15 bases separating them. Original processing methods: Estimated nucleated cell counts came from reference gene primer amplification. Measured with immunoSEQ multiplex PCR; TCRdb has only the in-frame clones, and not every one. That table supplies the V and J calls and clone size; D and trimming were determined from the DNA. The sample lists some 200,000 clones; around 87% were seen once. The sequence came from a man aged 35 to 55 with active or convalescent COVID-19. This chain links TRBV3-1 (or the pseudogene TRBV3-2) with TRBJ1-1; TRBD1 might be the D (6 bases). Sample: peripheral blood. The CDR3 sequence: CASSPLPDRVNTEAFF. CDR3 DNA sequence: TGTGCCAGCAGCCCCCTTCCGGACAGAGTGAACACTGAAGCTTTCTTT.